This entry is about one T cell receptor (beta chain). Its antigen is still unknown. No much larger clone exists at a distance of one base, and base qualities are not known. The cysteine opens and the phenylalanine closes a CDR3 of 12 amino acids. Solely the CDR3 DNA is kept, with 36 bases framed from the first base. This record belongs to a study of blood T cell repertoires in COVID-19 (dated by TCRdb to the early 2020s). Background on the whole study: The collaborator samples originated in the United States, Italy and Spain and spanned the acute and convalescent phases of COVID-19. The prospective study material was composed of cDNA or gDNA derived from T cells, B-cell-depleted T cells, or PBMCs. The dataset comprised deeply sampled blood TCRbeta repertoires from subjects exposed to, actively infected with, or recovered from COVID-19. A freely available public database, intended as a resource for researchers studying the immune response to SARS-CoV-2, is where the repertoires were released. The samples were drawn from the first 160 participants of the ongoing ImmuneRACE study and from more than 1,000 subjects provided by 6 global collaborators. Nearly every sample came with metadata listing a de-identified subject ID, COVID-19 status, age in years and sex. Where available, HLA class I and class II types were obtained from metadata supplied by the sample provider rather than from assay-based typing.

TCRbeta CDR3 regions were amplified from genomic DNA using the immunoSEQ Assay, a bias-controlled multiplex PCR. As for the original processing: Nucleated cell counts per sample were estimated from amplification of reference gene primers within the assay. To quantify the absolute abundance of each unique TCRbeta CDR3 rearrangement, sequence reads were collapsed and filtered. For each sample, productive Simpson clonality was calculated by taking the square root of Simpson's diversity index across productive rearrangements. TCRdb carries this immuneACCESS record with in-frame sequences only. Its versions omit some clonotypes, under half of them owing to an unresolved V gene in the studies checked, with the rest unexplained. The DNA was the basis for D and trimming; V, J and clone size are from that table. The sample profile shows around 400,000 clones; 80% to 90% of them were found once. The ten largest account for more than 9% of the sample.

One collaborating source in Seattle enrolled patients during active infection and followed them longitudinally through the course of disease. The collaborating institutions used their own protocols to collect whole blood in K2EDTA tubes. Collaborator samples were shipped for TCRbeta analysis as frozen whole blood, isolated PBMCs, or DNA extracted from either sample type. Overall results and qualifications from the work: How much clinical and demographic metadata was included differed by source and by participant, and the metadata was provided uncurated.

Recombination linked TRBV21-1 to TRBJ1-5; TRBD1 reflects the table's D call only, with no check against the DNA. TRBV21-1 is labeled a pseudogene. Sequenced: peripheral blood. The sequence was obtained from a woman aged 25 to 39 with COVID-19, enrolled during active disease. In nucleotide form, the sequence is TGTGCCAGCGGGCAGGGAAATCAGCCCCAGCATTTT. Its product reads: CASGQGNQPQHF.